The 12 T cell receptor beta chains below were found in one sample sequenced in a study of blood T cell repertoires in COVID-19. Here immunoSEQ multiplex PCR was the method, and the copy in TCRdb shows in-frame clones only, minus some. The table records about 270,000 clones, around 93% of them present only once. The material sequenced was PBMCs or T cells enriched from blood (not recorded which). These receptors were taken from a man between 35 and 55 years old who had been exposed to COVID-19.

Only a few counts were recorded for this clone. J is TRBJ1-1 and V is TRBV3-1 (or the pseudogene TRBV3-2); no clear D gene. Germline V gene data show CDR1 as LGHDT and CDR2 as YNNKEL (reference sequence). Trimming took 4 bases from V and 11 from J, leaving 14 bases between them. The CDR3 extends over 12 amino acids. The CDR3 sequence is CASSRRVGGAFF. In nucleotides, the CDR3 is TGTGCCAGCAGCCGACGGGTGGGAGGCGCTTTCTTT.

This sequence joins TRBV28 and TRBJ2-1; 9 nucleotides align to TRBD1. Germline V lookup: CDR1 MDHEN, CDR2 SYDVKM. J was trimmed by 9 bases and V by 2 bases; bases with no gene match: 5. The CDR3 runs 14 residues. CDR3 sequence reads: CASSLTGQGIEQFF. The CDR3, as DNA: TGTGCCAGCAGTTTAACCGGACAGGGGATTGAGCAGTTCTTC.

This clone was observed a handful of times. The J gene is TRBJ1-2, the V gene TRBV5-1; maybe TRBD1 (6 bases). Germline values: CDR1 SGHRS, CDR2 YFSETQ. The V end lost 5 bases, the J end lost 8 bases, and 22 bases lay between the germline ends. The CDR3 spans 15 residues. The CDR3 protein is CASSPSPQGTGGYTF. CDR3 coding DNA: TGCGCCAGCAGTCCCTCGCCACAGGGAACAGGAGGCTACACCTTC.

This clone was detected once. The chain has TRBV6-5 and TRBJ1-5; 9 bases agree with TRBD1. Germline V CDR1 and CDR2: MNHEY, SVGAGI. Unmatched junction bases numbered 4, after V lost 8 bases and J lost 2 bases. This CDR3 contains 14 residues. CDR3 residues: CASRTGGGNQPQHF. The DNA for the CDR3 is TGTGCCAGCCGAACAGGGGGCGGCAATCAGCCCCAGCATTTT.

The CDR3 reads CASSVSTSGSTDTQYF. The DNA of the CDR3 is TGTGCCAGCAGCGTATCGACTAGCGGGAGCACAGATACGCAGTATTTT. J is TRBJ2-3 and V is TRBV9, with 10 bases fitting TRBD2. The CDR3 is 16 residues long. Trimming cost V 1 base and J 0 bases; bases outside gene matches: 2. CDR1 SGDLS and CDR2 YYNGEE come from the germline V gene.

V gene TRBV10-3 combines with J gene TRBJ1-5; no firm D call. Germline assignment: CDR1 ENHRY and CDR2 SYGVKD. Trimming left V 0 bases short and J 9 bases short, with 12 bases between. The CDR3 covers 14 residues. The CDR3 DNA sequence: TGTGCCATCAGTGAGTCGGCGGCCGAGGGGCCCCAGCATTTT. Its translation: CAISESAAEGPQHF.

The V call is TRBV3-1 (or the pseudogene TRBV3-2), the J call TRBJ2-1; 7 nucleotides match TRBD2. V lost 4 bases to trimming and J lost 7 bases; unmatched junction nucleotides: 16. CDR1 LGHDT and CDR2 YNNKEL come from the germline V gene (reference sequence). The CDR3 is 17 residues long. The CDR3 sequence: CASSPMVLAEGGNEQFF. The CDR3 nucleotides read TGTGCCAGCAGCCCCATGGTCCTAGCGGAGGGTGGGAATGAGCAGTTCTTC.

This chain joins TRBV28 and TRBJ1-2, with D unresolved. The CDR3 contains 16 residues. Germline loops: CDR1 MDHEN, CDR2 SYDVKM. The ends were cut back, 2 bases at V and 4 bases at J, with 17 bases in the middle. The CDR3 protein is CASSLTGTTSTYGYTF. In DNA form, the CDR3 reads TGTGCCAGCAGTTTAACTGGAACTACTTCCACCTATGGCTACACCTTC.

The J gene is TRBJ2-5, the V gene TRBV7-6; D is unresolved. There are 16 residues in the CDR3. Germline V gene data show CDR1 as SGHVS and CDR2 as FNYEAQ. Trimming pared 0 bases from V and 0 bases from J, leaving 11 bases between. CDR3 sequence reads: CASSLASSVNQETQYF. CDR3 bases: TGTGCCAGCAGCTTAGCTTCATCGGTGAACCAAGAGACCCAGTACTTC.

V and J are TRBV9 and TRBJ1-3; D may be TRBD1 (5 bases). The length of the CDR3 is 16 residues. The V end was cut by 3 bases, the J end by 0 bases, with 13 bases between. Germline V gene sequence: CDR1 SGDLS, CDR2 YYNGEE. The CDR3: CASSAHGGNSGNTIYF. CDR3 sequence (DNA): TGTGCCAGCAGCGCCCACGGGGGAAACTCTGGAAACACCATATATTTT.

V usage is TRBV28 and J usage is TRBJ2-3; D might be TRBD2 (6 bases). Germline V gene sequence: CDR1 MDHEN, CDR2 SYDVKM. The CDR3 runs 14 residues. Trimming took 6 bases from V and 0 from J, leaving 10 bases between them. DNA for the CDR3: TGTGCCAGCAGACGGAGCGGGAGCACAGATACGCAGTATTTT. This gives the protein CASRRSGSTDTQYF.

V gene TRBV11-3 combines with J gene TRBJ2-7; TRBD2 matches at 9 bases. The CDR3 is 14 residues long. Germline lookup yields CDR1 SGHNT and CDR2 YENEEA. Trimming cost V 1 base and J 6 bases; bases outside gene matches: 4. The CDR3 bases are TGTGCCAGCAGCTTAGGCAGGACTAGCGCCGAGCAGTACTTC. Its protein is CASSLGRTSAEQYF.